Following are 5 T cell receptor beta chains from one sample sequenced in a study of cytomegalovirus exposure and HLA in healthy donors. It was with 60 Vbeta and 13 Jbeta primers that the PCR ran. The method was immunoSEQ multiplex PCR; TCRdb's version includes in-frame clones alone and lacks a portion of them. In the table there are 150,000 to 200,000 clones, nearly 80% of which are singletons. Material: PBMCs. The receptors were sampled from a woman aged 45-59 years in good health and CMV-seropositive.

The CDR3 nucleotides are TGTGCCAGCAGTGATATAAGTACAACCGGGGAGCTGTTTTTT. Residues: CASSDISTTGELFF. The V gene is TRBV2, the J gene TRBJ2-2; the D is unclear. Trimming pared 3 bases from V and 5 bases from J, leaving 10 bases between. Germline values: CDR1 SNHLY, CDR2 FYNNEI. The CDR3 is 14 amino acids.

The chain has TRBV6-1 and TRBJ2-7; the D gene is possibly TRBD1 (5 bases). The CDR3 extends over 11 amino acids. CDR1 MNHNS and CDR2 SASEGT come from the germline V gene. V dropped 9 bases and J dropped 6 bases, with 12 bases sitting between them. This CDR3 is CARGEGAEQYF. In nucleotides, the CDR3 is TGTGCCAGAGGCGAAGGGGCCGAGCAGTACTTC.

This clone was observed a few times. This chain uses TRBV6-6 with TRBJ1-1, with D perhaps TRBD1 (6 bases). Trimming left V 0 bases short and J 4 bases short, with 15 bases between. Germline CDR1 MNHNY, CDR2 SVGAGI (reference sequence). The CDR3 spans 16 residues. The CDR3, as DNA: TGTGCCAGCAGTTACTCGGCGGGGGGGCTGGGCACTGAAGCTTTCTTT. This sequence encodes CASSYSAGGLGTEAFF.

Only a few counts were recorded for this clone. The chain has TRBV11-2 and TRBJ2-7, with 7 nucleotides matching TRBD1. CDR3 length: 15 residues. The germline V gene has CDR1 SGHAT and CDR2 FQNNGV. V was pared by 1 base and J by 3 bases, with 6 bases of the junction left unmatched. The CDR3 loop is CASSLGEGAGYEQYF. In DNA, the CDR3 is TGTGCCAGCAGCTTAGGCGAGGGGGCCGGCTACGAGCAGTACTTC.

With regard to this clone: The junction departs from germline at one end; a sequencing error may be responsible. The CDR3 bases are TGTGCCAGCAGAGAAGGGACTACCACAGATACGCAGTATTTT. This encodes CASREGTTTDTQYF. The chain couples TRBV2 to TRBJ2-3; TRBD2 aligns across 7 bases. Germline V lookup: CDR1 SNHLY, CDR2 FYNNEI. The CDR3 is 14 residues long.